These 25 T cell receptor beta chains originate from one sample sequenced in a study of siplizumab effects on memory and regulatory T cells. Profiled with immunoSEQ multiplex PCR; TCRdb holds only in-frame clones, not every one. The sample consists of 85,000 to 90,000 clones, approximately 90% of them appearing once. Sequencing was carried out using CD4+ T cells sorted from blood. These TCRs come from a human donor in good health.

V gene TRBV5-1 combines with J gene TRBJ2-5; D not certain. The germline V gene encodes CDR1 SGHRS and CDR2 YFSETQ. CDR3 length: 14 residues. Trimming removed 4 bases at V and 1 base at J, with 11 bases between. CDR3 in amino acids: CASSVDTAQETQYF. The CDR3 nucleotides read TGCGCCAGCAGCGTAGACACAGCCCAAGAGACCCAGTACTTC.

The CDR3 coding sequence is TGTGCCTGGAGTGGCCTCTCGGGCTCAGCTTTCTTT. This encodes CAWSGLSGSAFF. The genes are TRBV30 and TRBJ1-1; D ambiguous. The CDR3 has 12 amino acids. Trimming shortened V by 1 base and J by 10 bases, and 13 bases separated the two germline ends. Germline V lookup: CDR1 GTSNPN, CDR2 SVGIG (reference sequence).

The genes are TRBV6-1 and TRBJ1-2; D is possibly TRBD1 (5 bases). This CDR3 contains 14 residues. V was pared by 1 base and J by 6 bases, with 12 bases between. Per the germline V gene, CDR1 is MNHNS and CDR2 is SASEGT. In nucleotides, the CDR3 is TGTGCCAGCAGTGAAGGAGGGGCTTCGAATGGCTACACCTTC. It specifies CASSEGGASNGYTF.

V and J are TRBV15 and TRBJ2-7; D call uncertain. This CDR3 contains 14 residues. V lost 0 bases and J 0 bases, leaving 6 bases between the germline ends. Germline V CDR1 and CDR2: LNHNV, YYDKDF (reference sequence). The CDR3 protein is CATSRDASSYEQYF. In DNA form, the CDR3 reads TGTGCCACCAGCAGAGACGCTAGCTCCTACGAGCAGTACTTC.

The J gene is TRBJ2-5, the V gene TRBV5-5; TRBD2 is a possible D gene (6 bases). V was cut by 5 bases and J by 5 bases, with 13 bases left in between. This CDR3 region has 13 residues. CDR1 is SGHKS and CDR2 is YYEKEE in the germline V gene (reference sequence). The CDR3 DNA sequence: TGTGCCAGCAGTCAGGGAGGCCTTGAGACCCAGTACTTC. Translating it yields CASSQGGLETQYF.

This chain connects TRBV6-5 to TRBJ1-2; 9 bases fit TRBD1. Germline trimming cut 6 bases from V and 7 bases from J; bases unmatched to any gene: 12. CDR1 MNHEY and CDR2 SVGAGI come from the germline V gene. The CDR3 has 15 amino acids. In nucleotides, the CDR3 is TGTGCCAGCAGACCACAGGGGGCAATCTTCGGTGGCTACACCTTC. Its translation: CASRPQGAIFGGYTF.

This clone was found once. The CDR3 region is CASSRAETTDTQYF. CDR3 nucleotides: TGCGCCAGCTCTCGGGCGGAGACCACAGATACGCAGTATTTT. V usage is TRBV5-1 and J usage is TRBJ2-3; no firm D call. Trimming left V 7 bases short and J 2 bases short, with 14 bases between. The CDR3 is made up of 14 amino acids. CDR1 and CDR2 from the germline V gene are SGHRS and YFSETQ.

The chain combines TRBV28 with TRBJ2-5; D call uncertain. The CDR3 spans 13 residues. Germline assignment: CDR1 MDHEN and CDR2 SYDVKM. V dropped 5 bases and J dropped 2 bases, with 9 bases sitting between them. CDR3 sequence: CASSPHRQETQYF. In DNA form, the CDR3 reads TGTGCCAGCAGTCCCCACAGACAAGAGACCCAGTACTTC.

V and J are TRBV2 and TRBJ2-3; D unresolved. This CDR3 spans 11 amino acids. Per germline, CDR1 SNHLY and CDR2 FYNNEI. V was clipped by 6 bases and J by 3 bases, with 4 bases between them. The CDR3 here is CASRGTDTQYF. The CDR3 DNA reads TGTGCCAGCAGGGGAACAGATACGCAGTATTTT.

The V gene is TRBV5-6, the J gene TRBJ1-3, with D unclear. This CDR3 contains 15 residues. V was clipped by 0 bases and J by 0 bases, with 7 bases between them. CDR1 is SGHDT, CDR2 YYEEEE, per germline. CDR3 residues: CASSLGSVSGNTIYF. CDR3 nucleotide sequence: TGTGCCAGCAGCTTGGGAAGTGTCTCTGGAAACACCATATATTTT.

The chain has TRBV4-1 and TRBJ2-7; D possibly uses TRBD1 or TRBD2 (5 bases each). V was clipped by 3 bases and J by 5 bases, with 14 bases between them. Germline V gives CDR1 MGHRA, CDR2 YSYEKL. The CDR3 is 14 residues long. The CDR3 loop is CASSQGDPRDEQYF. DNA of the CDR3: TGCGCCAGCAGCCAGGGGGACCCGCGGGACGAGCAGTACTTC.

The chain employs TRBV6-1 and TRBJ2-7; TRBD2 aligns across 13 bases. V lost 7 bases and J lost 0; bases outside the gene matches: 3. The length of the CDR3 is 15 residues. The germline CDR1 and CDR2 sequences are MNHNS and SASEGT. In DNA, the CDR3 is TGTGCCAGCACTCGGACTAGCGGGGGCTCCTACGAGCAGTACTTC. Protein: CASTRTSGGSYEQYF.

The J gene is TRBJ2-5, the V gene TRBV5-6; D may match TRBD1 or TRBD2 (6 bases each). CDR3 length: 15 residues. From germline, CDR1 is SGHDT and CDR2 YYEEEE. V lost 4 bases and J 5 bases, leaving 18 bases between the germline ends. In DNA form, the CDR3 reads TGTGCCAGCAGCGATTCGGGGGCCAGACGGGAGACCCAGTACTTC. This translates into CASSDSGARRETQYF. The full variable domain, rest sourced from reference TRBV5-6 and TRBJ2-5, is DAGVTQSPTHLIKTRGQQVTLRCSPKSGHDTVSWYQQALGQGPQFIFQYYEEEERQRGNFPDRFSGHQFPNYSSELNVNALLLGDSALYLCASSDSGARRETQYFGPGTRLLVL.

The chain carries TRBV2 and TRBJ2-5; no clear D. Trimming took 4 bases from V and 4 from J, leaving 4 bases between them. The length of the CDR3 is 11 residues. The germline V gene has CDR1 SNHLY and CDR2 FYNNEI. The CDR3 nucleotides are TGTGCCAGCAGTGGGCGAGAGACCCAGTACTTC. Residues: CASSGRETQYF.

The gene calls are TRBV2 and TRBJ1-2, with no clear D. Between the trimmed V and J ends, which lost 2 bases and 8 bases, there was a span of 12 bases. Germline assignment: CDR1 SNHLY and CDR2 FYNNEI. The CDR3 runs 13 residues. The chain's CDR3 is CASSEPPAWGYTF. The CDR3 DNA reads as TGTGCCAGCAGTGAACCCCCAGCCTGGGGCTACACCTTC.

The CDR3 coding sequence is TGTGCCAGCAGCTTAGAGGAGCTTGCGGATGAGCAGTTCTTC. Translating it yields CASSLEELADEQFF. The V call is TRBV7-9, the J call TRBJ2-1; no clear D gene. The length of the CDR3 is 14 residues. Per germline, CDR1 SEHNR and CDR2 FQNEAQ (reference sequence). Deletions cut 1 base from V and 8 bases from J, with 12 bases between.

The chain is built from TRBV27 and TRBJ1-4; 7 nucleotides line up with TRBD1. There are 15 residues in the CDR3. Trimming cost V 5 bases and J 4 bases; bases outside gene matches: 7. Germline V gives CDR1 MNHEY, CDR2 SMNVEV (reference sequence). The CDR3 coding sequence is TGTGCCAGCAGTGCTAAGACAGGGAATAATGAAAAACTGTTTTTT. This translates into CASSAKTGNNEKLFF.

The count of this clone is one. The chain is built from TRBV6-6 and TRBJ1-4; no reliable D call. Between the trimmed V and J ends, which lost 7 bases and 8 bases, there was a span of 11 bases. This CDR3 spans 12 amino acids. CDR1 and CDR2 from the germline V gene are MNHNY and SVGAGI (reference sequence). The CDR3 DNA sequence: TGTGCCAGCAATAGAGGTGAAGAAAAACTGTTTTTT. Protein: CASNRGEEKLFF.

About this clone: Within the sample, other DNA sequences also encode this same CDR3. V and J are TRBV6-6 and TRBJ2-1; no clear D. CDR3 size: 15 residues. Per the germline V gene, CDR1 is MNHNY and CDR2 is SVGAGI (reference sequence). V lost 0 bases to trimming and J lost 1 base, with 7 bases between them. DNA for the CDR3: TGTGCCAGCAGTTACTCCGGCAGTTCCTACAATGAGCAGTTCTTC. Its protein is CASSYSGSSYNEQFF.

The chain is built from TRBV5-1 and TRBJ2-5, with TRBD2 matching 7 bases. Germline V gene data show CDR1 as SGHRS and CDR2 as YFSETQ. Trimming cost V 0 bases and J 2 bases; bases outside gene matches: 7. The CDR3 spans 16 residues. For the CDR3, the DNA is TGCGCCAGCAGCTTGGTCGGGACTAAGAAACAAGAGACCCAGTACTTC. Its translation is CASSLVGTKKQETQYF.

This clone was observed a single time. This sequence joins TRBV7-9 and TRBJ2-2, with 8 bases matching TRBD2. The V gene end was trimmed by 0 bases and the J gene end by 2 bases; junction bases not matched to a gene: 11. CDR1 is SEHNR, CDR2 FQNEAQ, per germline (reference sequence). This CDR3 spans 19 amino acids. Written as DNA, the CDR3 is TGTGCCAGCAGCTTAGCGCTTCTTAGCGGGACGGCCAACACCGGGGAGCTGTTTTTT. It encodes CASSLALLSGTANTGELFF.

The chain employs TRBV10-3 and TRBJ1-3; D might be TRBD1 (5 bases). Germline V CDR1 and CDR2: ENHRY, SYGVKD. CDR3 length: 13 amino acids. V was shortened by 10 bases and J by 3 bases, with 13 bases between the two germline ends. This chain's CDR3 is CATIAGGGNTIYF. The CDR3 DNA reads as TGTGCCACAATAGCCGGGGGTGGAAACACCATATATTTT.

The chain recombines TRBV27 with TRBJ1-6; D is possibly TRBD1 (6 bases). Germline CDR1 reads MNHEY; CDR2 reads SMNVEV (reference sequence). The V gene lost 1 base and the J gene lost 8 bases, with 12 bases spanning the gap. This CDR3 spans 15 amino acids. The CDR3, as DNA: TGTGCCAGCAGTTTATATCGGGGGCGGGATTCACCCCTCCACTTT. Its protein product is CASSLYRGRDSPLHF.

This chain links TRBV28 with TRBJ1-1; 10 bases are shared with TRBD1. The CDR3 covers 14 residues. Trimming at V came to 4 bases and at J to 4 bases, leaving 3 bases not matched to a gene. The V gene's germline CDR1 is MDHEN and CDR2 SYDVKM. The CDR3 bases are TGTGCCAGCAGTTCGGACAGGGGGGGCACTGAAGCTTTCTTT. This translates into CASSSDRGGTEAFF.

CDR3 DNA sequence: TGTGCCAGCAGTGCCCGAACCATGCTCTACAATGAGCAGTTCTTC. It codes for CASSARTMLYNEQFF. The chain employs TRBV2 and TRBJ2-1; no reliable D call. CDR1 is SNHLY and CDR2 is FYNNEI in the germline V gene. Trimming cost V 4 bases and J 3 bases, with 13 bases left between them. This CDR3 is 15 amino acids long.